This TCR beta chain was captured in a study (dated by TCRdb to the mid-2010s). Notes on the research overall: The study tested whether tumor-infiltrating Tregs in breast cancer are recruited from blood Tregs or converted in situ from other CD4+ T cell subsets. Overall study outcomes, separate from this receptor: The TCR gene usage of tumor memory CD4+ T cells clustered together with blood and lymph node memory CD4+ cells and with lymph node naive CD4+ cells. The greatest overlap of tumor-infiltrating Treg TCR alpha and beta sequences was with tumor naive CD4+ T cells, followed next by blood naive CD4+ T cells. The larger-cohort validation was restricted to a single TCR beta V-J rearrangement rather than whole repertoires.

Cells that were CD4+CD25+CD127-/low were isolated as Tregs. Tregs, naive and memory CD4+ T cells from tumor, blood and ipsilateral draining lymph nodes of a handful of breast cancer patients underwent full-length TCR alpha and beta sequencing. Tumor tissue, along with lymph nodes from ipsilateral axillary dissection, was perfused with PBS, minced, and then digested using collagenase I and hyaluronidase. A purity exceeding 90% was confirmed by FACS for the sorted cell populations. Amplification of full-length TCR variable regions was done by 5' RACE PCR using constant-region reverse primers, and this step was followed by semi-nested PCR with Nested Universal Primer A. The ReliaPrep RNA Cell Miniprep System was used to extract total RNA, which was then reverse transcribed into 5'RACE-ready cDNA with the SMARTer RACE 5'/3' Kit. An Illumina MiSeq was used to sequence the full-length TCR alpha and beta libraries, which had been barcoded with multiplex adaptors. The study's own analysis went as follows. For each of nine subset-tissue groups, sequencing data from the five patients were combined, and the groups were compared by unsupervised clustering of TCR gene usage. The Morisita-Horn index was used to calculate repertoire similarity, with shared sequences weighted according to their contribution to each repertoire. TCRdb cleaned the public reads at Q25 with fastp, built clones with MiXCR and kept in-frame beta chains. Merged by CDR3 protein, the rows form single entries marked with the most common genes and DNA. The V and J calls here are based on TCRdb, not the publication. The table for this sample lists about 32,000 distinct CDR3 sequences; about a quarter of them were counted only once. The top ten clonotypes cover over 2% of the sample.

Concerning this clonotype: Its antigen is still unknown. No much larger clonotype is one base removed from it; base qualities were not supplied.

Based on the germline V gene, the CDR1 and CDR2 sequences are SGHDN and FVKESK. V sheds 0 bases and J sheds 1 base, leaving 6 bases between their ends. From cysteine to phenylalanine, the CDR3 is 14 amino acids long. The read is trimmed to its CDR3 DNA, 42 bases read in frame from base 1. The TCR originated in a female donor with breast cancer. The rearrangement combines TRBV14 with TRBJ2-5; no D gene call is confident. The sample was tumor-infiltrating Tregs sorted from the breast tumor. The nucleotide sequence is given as TGTGCCAGCAGCCAAGATATGACCCAAGAGACCCAGTACTTC. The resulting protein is CASSQDMTQETQYF. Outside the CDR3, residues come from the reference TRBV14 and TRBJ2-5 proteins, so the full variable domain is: EAGVTQFPSHSVIEKGQTVTLRCDPISGHDNLYWYRRVMGKEIKFLLHFVKESKQDESGMPNNRFLAERTGGTYSTLKVQPAELEDSGVYFCASSQDMTQETQYFGPGTRLLVL.